The sequence of this T cell receptor (beta chain) was determined in a study of T cell repertoires in cytomegalovirus infection. One entry per CDR3 protein results from TCRdb running MiXCR on the reads. This sample carries some 500,000 distinct CDR3 sequences, almost 40% of them seen once, and the ten largest clones take over 45%. The CDR3 sequence is 13 residues long. Germline values: CDR1 LNHDA, CDR2 SQIVND (reference sequence). V was clipped by 3 bases and J by 1 base, with 7 bases between them. With regard to this clonotype: As yet, its antigen is unknown.

The clonotype comes from a human donor in good health (CMV status not recorded). Some clones in this sample may be carry-over from other donors' samples. Sequencing used cultured PBMCs, obtained from culture after CMV antigen stimulation. This chain links TRBV19 with TRBJ2-7; the D gene is possibly TRBD1 (6 bases). CDR3 sequence: CASSIGQSYEQYF. The CDR3 DNA is TGTGCCAGTAGTATCGGACAGTCCTACGAGCAGTACTTC.